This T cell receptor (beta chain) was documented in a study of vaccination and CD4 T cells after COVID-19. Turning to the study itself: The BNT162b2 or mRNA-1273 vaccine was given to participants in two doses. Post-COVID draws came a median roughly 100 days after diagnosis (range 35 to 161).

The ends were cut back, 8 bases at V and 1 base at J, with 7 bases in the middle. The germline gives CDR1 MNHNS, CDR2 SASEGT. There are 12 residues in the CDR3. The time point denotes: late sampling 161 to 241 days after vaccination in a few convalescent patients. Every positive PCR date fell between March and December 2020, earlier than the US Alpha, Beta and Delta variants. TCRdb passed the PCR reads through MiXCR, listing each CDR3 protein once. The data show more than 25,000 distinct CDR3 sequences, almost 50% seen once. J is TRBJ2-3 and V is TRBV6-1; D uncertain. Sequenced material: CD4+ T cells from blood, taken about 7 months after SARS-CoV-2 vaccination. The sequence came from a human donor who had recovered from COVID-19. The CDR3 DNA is TGTGCCAGCGAAGCAGGCACAGATACGCAGTATTTT. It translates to CASEAGTDTQYF.